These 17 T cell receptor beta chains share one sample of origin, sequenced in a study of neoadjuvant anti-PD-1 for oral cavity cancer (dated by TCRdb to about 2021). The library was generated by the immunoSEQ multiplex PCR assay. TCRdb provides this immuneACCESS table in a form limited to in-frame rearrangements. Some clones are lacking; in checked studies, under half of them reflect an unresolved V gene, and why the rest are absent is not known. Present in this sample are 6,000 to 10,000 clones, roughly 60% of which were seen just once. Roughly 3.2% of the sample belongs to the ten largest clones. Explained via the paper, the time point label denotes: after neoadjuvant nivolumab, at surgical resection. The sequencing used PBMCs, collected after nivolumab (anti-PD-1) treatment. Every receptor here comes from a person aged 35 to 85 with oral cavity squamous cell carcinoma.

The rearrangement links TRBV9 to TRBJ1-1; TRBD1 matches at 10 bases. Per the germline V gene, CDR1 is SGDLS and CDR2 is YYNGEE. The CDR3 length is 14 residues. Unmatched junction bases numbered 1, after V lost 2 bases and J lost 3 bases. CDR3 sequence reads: CASSVGTGDTEAFF. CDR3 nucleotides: TGTGCCAGCAGCGTTGGGACAGGGGACACTGAAGCTTTCTTT.

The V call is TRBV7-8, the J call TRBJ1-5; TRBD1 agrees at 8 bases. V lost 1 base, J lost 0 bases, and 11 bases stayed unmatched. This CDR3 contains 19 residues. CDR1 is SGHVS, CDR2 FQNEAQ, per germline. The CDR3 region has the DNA TGTGCCAGCAGCTTAGGAGGACAGGGTTGGGGGAGTAGCAATCAGCCCCAGCATTTT. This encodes CASSLGGQGWGSSNQPQHF.

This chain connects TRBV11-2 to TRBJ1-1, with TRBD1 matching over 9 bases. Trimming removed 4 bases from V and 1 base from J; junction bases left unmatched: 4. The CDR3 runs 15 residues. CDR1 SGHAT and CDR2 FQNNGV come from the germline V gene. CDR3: CASSSWDRENTEAFF. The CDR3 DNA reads TGTGCCAGCAGCTCCTGGGACAGGGAGAACACTGAAGCTTTCTTT.

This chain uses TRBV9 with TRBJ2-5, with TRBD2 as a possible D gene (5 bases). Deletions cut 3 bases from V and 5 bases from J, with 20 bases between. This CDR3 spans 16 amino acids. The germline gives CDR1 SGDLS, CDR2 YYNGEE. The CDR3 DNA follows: TGTGCCAGCAGCGCGACCCCCGGGGTCGGTCTGGAGACCCAGTACTTC. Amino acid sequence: CASSATPGVGLETQYF.

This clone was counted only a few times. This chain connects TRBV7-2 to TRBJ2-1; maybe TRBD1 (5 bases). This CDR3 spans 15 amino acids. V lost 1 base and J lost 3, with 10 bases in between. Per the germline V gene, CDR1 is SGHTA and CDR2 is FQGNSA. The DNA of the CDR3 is TGTGCCAGCAGCTTAGTGCAGGGATTCTACAATGAGCAGTTCTTC. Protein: CASSLVQGFYNEQFF.

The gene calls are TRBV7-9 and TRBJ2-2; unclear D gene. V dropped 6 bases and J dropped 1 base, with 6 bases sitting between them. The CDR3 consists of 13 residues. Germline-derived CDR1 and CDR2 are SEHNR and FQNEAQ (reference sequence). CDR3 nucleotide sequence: TGTGCCAGCAGTTACGAGAACACCGGGGAGCTGTTTTTT. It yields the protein CASSYENTGELFF.

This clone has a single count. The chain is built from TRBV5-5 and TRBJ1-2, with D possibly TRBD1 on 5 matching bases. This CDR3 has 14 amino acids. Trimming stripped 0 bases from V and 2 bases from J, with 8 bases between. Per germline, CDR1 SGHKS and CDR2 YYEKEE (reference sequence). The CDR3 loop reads CASSLERGNYGYTF. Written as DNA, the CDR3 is TGTGCCAGCAGCTTGGAGCGGGGGAACTATGGCTACACCTTC.

The CDR3 reads CASSSGPLSEQFF. As DNA, the CDR3 is TGCGCCAGCAGCTCGGGCCCACTCAGTGAGCAGTTCTTC. V and J are TRBV5-1 and TRBJ2-1; unclear D gene. Germline loops: CDR1 SGHRS, CDR2 YFSETQ. Trimming stripped 3 bases from V and 9 bases from J, with 13 bases between. This CDR3 has 13 amino acids.

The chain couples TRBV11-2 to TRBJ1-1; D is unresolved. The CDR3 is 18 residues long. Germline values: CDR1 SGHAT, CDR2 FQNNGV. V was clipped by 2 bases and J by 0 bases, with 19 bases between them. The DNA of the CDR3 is TGTGCCAGCAGCTTACTTCAAGGATTCGGCTTATTGAACACTGAAGCTTTCTTT. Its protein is CASSLLQGFGLLNTEAFF.

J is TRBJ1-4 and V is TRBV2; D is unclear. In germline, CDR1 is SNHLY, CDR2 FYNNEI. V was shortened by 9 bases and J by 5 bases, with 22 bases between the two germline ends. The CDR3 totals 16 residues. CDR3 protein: CASLAGPQRTNEKLFF. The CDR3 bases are TGTGCCAGTCTTGCTGGGCCTCAAAGGACGAATGAAAAACTGTTTTTT.

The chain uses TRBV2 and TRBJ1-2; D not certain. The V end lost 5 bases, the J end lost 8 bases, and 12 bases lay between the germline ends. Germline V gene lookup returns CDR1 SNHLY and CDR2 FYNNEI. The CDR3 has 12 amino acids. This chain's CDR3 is CASSRTGGGYTF. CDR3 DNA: TGTGCCAGCAGTAGGACGGGCGGAGGCTACACCTTC.

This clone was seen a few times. CDR3: CASRGSRDSLYEQYF. CDR3 in DNA: TGTGCCAGCAGGGGGAGTCGGGACAGCTTATACGAGCAGTACTTC. V and J are TRBV2 and TRBJ2-7; 7 bases are a match to TRBD1. The germline CDR1 and CDR2 sequences are SNHLY and FYNNEI. The CDR3 is 15 residues long. Unmatched junction bases numbered 12, after V lost 6 bases and J lost 4 bases.

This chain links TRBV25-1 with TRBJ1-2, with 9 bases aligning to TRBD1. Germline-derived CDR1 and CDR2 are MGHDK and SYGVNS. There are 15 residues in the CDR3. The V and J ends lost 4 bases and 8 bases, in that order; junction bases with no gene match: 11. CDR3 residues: CASSGTGTGGAGYTF. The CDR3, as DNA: TGTGCCAGCAGTGGGACCGGAACAGGGGGCGCGGGCTACACCTTC.

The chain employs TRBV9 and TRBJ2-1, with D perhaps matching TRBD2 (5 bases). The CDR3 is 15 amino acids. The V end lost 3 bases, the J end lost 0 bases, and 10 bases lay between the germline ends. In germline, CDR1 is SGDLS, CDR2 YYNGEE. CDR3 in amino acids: CASSAGLSSYNEQFF. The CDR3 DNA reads TGTGCCAGCAGCGCGGGGTTAAGCTCCTACAATGAGCAGTTCTTC.

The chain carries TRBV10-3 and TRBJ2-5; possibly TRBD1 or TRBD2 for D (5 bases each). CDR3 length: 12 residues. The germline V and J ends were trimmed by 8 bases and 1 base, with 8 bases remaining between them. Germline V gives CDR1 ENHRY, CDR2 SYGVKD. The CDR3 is CAIAGGQETQYF. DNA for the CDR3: TGTGCCATCGCTGGGGGCCAAGAGACCCAGTACTTC.

The CDR3 DNA reads TGCACCAGCAGCCAAGAAGGGGCTACAGGGGACTATAATTCACCCCTCCACTTT. It is translated as CTSSQEGATGDYNSPLHF. The V call is TRBV1, the J call TRBJ1-6; the DNA was not used to check the table's D call, TRBD1. TRBV1 is deemed a pseudogene. The CDR3 is 18 amino acids.

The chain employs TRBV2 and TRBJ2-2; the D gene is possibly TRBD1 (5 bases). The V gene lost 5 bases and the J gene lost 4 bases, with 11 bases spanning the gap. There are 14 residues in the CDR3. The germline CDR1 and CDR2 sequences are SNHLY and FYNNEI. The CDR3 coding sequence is TGTGCCAGCAGTATACGACAGAGCACCGGGGAGCTGTTTTTT. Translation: CASSIRQSTGELFF.